This T cell receptor beta chain was captured by sequencing in a study of glioma-infiltrating T cells after dendritic cell vaccination. Primers: 60 V beta forward and 13 J beta reverse. Method: immunoSEQ multiplex PCR; TCRdb's copy keeps in-frame clones and lacks some. The sample lists tens of thousands of clones; more than 75% were seen once. Germline V lookup: CDR1 MNHEY, CDR2 SMNVEV (reference sequence). V lost 5 bases to trimming and J lost 5 bases; unmatched junction nucleotides: 7. The CDR3 extends over 15 amino acids. As to time point: after dendritic cell vaccination, including at tumor progression/relapse.

The TCR was taken from a human donor with glioblastoma. This specimen consisted of blood, obtained after dendritic cell vaccination. The chain uses TRBV27 and TRBJ2-1, with 9 bases matching TRBD2. The CDR3 reads CASSPTSGLDNEQFF. In DNA, the CDR3 is TGTGCCAGCAGTCCAACTAGCGGGTTGGACAATGAGCAGTTCTTC.